The T cell receptor beta chain under discussion was sequenced for a study of shared clonotypes between healthy human individuals. As for the study in general: Researchers assigned three CD4 naive, three CD4 memory, two CD8 naive and one CD8 memory plate to each donor.

TCRdb keeps only in-frame clones here, not all; method: immunoSEQ multiplex PCR. The sample records millions of clones, around nine tenths being singletons. V lost 5 bases to trimming and J lost 7 bases, with 20 bases between them. CDR3 length equals 15 residues. Germline loops: CDR1 PRHDT, CDR2 FYEKMQ (reference sequence). V and J are TRBV13 and TRBJ1-2, with D maybe TRBD1 (5 bases). Material: naive CD4+ T cells sorted from blood. Described subset: CD45RA+ positively selected. The sequence derives from a man aged 18 to 35 in good health. CDR3 coding DNA: TGTGCCAGCAGCGGGCGGACGGGGCTGTTGGGTGGCTACACCTTC. It codes for CASSGRTGLLGGYTF.